The 15 T cell receptor beta chains reported below all come from one sample, sequenced in a study of shared clonotypes between healthy human individuals. Sequenced by immunoSEQ multiplex PCR; TCRdb stores in-frame clones only, minus some. The table lists 2,100,000 or so clones, about 94% of them singletons, with roughly 0.13% in the top ten. The sequenced material came from naive CD4+ T cells sorted from blood. Subset meaning: CD45RA+ positively selected. The source of these receptors is a man aged 18-30 years in good health.

Details on this clone: The sample carries other DNA sequences with the same CDR3. The rearrangement links TRBV30 to TRBJ2-7; no definite D call. The CDR3 sequence is 11 residues long. V shed 3 bases and J shed 4 bases, with 7 bases lying between them. CDR1 and CDR2 from the germline V gene are GTSNPN and SVGIG (reference sequence). The chain's CDR3 is CAWSKAYEQYF. In DNA form, the CDR3 reads TGTGCCTGGAGCAAAGCGTACGAGCAGTACTTC.

The gene calls are TRBV6-5 and TRBJ2-6; D remains ambiguous. The CDR3 runs to 13 residues. The germline V gene encodes CDR1 MNHEY and CDR2 SVGAGI. The germline V and J ends were trimmed by 9 bases and 1 base, with 7 bases remaining between them. CDR3 protein: CASSQSGANVLTF. The CDR3 DNA reads as TGTGCCAGTTCCCAATCTGGGGCCAACGTCCTGACTTTC.

The chain joins TRBV30 to TRBJ1-2; no firm D call. Germline V gene lookup returns CDR1 GTSNPN and CDR2 SVGIG (reference sequence). The V end lost 1 base, the J end lost 3 bases, and 12 bases lay between the germline ends. The CDR3 is 14 amino acids. The CDR3 DNA sequence: TGTGCCTGGAGTGGTAACGGCCAACACTATGGCTACACCTTC. It specifies CAWSGNGQHYGYTF. The full variable domain, completed using reference TRBV30 and TRBJ1-2, is SQTIHQWPATLVQPVGSPLSLECTVEGTSNPNLYWYRQAAGRGLQLLFYSVGIGQISSEVPQNLSASRPQDRQFILSSKKLLLSDSGFYLCAWSGNGQHYGYTFGSGTRLTVV.

The V call is TRBV2, the J call TRBJ2-2, with D tentatively TRBD1 (5 bases). Per germline, CDR1 SNHLY and CDR2 FYNNEI. CDR3 length: 17 residues. Trimming left V 4 bases short and J 6 bases short, with 21 bases between. DNA for the CDR3: TGTGCCAGCAGTGGAAGACAGCCCCTGGTAGTCGCCGGGGAGCTGTTTTTT. It is translated as CASSGRQPLVVAGELFF.

The rearrangement uses TRBV5-8 and TRBJ2-7; 7 bases are a match to TRBD2. Germline V gene data show CDR1 as SGHTS and CDR2 as YDEGEE. After removal of 4 bases from V and 3 bases from J, the junction contained 19 bases not matched to a gene. The CDR3 contains 18 residues. The CDR3 sequence: CASSQGTLSPAGNYEQYF. CDR3 sequence (DNA): TGTGCCAGCAGCCAAGGGACCCTATCCCCAGCGGGGAACTACGAGCAGTACTTC.

This sequence joins TRBV19 and TRBJ1-5; D remains unclear. The V end was cut by 6 bases, the J end by 3 bases, with 12 bases between. CDR3 length equals 14 residues. Germline CDR1 is LNHDA and CDR2 is SQIVND (reference sequence). In DNA, the CDR3 is TGTGCCAGTAGGATCAGGTCCAACAATCAGCCCCAGCATTTT. It encodes CASRIRSNNQPQHF. Drawing the rest from reference TRBV19 and TRBJ1-5, the complete variable domain is DGGITQSPKYLFRKEGQNVTLSCEQNLNHDAMYWYRQDPGQGLRLIYYSQIVNDFQKGDIAEGYSVSREKKESFPLTVTSAQKNPTAFYLCASRIRSNNQPQHFGDGTRLSIL.

Notes on this clone: In the same sample, other DNA sequences code for this CDR3. The chain joins TRBV6-1 to TRBJ1-2, with 12 bases fitting TRBD1. This CDR3 is built from 13 residues. The ends lost 3 bases at V and 8 bases at J; junction bases unmatched: 1. CDR1 and CDR2 from the germline V gene are MNHNS and SASEGT. CDR3 loop: CASSEGQGAGYTF. The CDR3 region has the DNA TGTGCCAGCAGTGAGGGACAGGGGGCCGGCTACACCTTC.

The chain employs TRBV5-1 and TRBJ2-3; D gene unclear. The V and J ends lost 3 bases and 1 base respectively, with 12 bases between them. Germline-derived CDR1 and CDR2 are SGHRS and YFSETQ. The CDR3 spans 15 residues. The CDR3 nucleotides are TGCGCCAGCAGCTCGACATCCCCCCGCACAGATACGCAGTATTTT. Translating gives CASSSTSPRTDTQYF. Supplemented by reference TRBV5-1 and TRBJ2-3, the full variable domain reads KAGVTQTPRYLIKTRGQQVTLSCSPISGHRSVSWYQQTPGQGLQFLFEYFSETQRNKGNFPGRFSGRQFSNSRSEMNVSTLELGDSALYLCASSSTSPRTDTQYFGPGTRLTVL.

As to this clone: Within the sample, other DNA sequences also encode this same CDR3. The chain employs TRBV5-1 and TRBJ2-5, with D maybe TRBD2 (6 bases). CDR3 length: 14 residues. Deletions cut 3 bases from V and 4 bases from J, with 13 bases between. CDR1 is SGHRS, CDR2 YFSETQ, per germline. CDR3 bases: TGCGCCAGCAGCTCCGGAGGGGCCGGAGAGACCCAGTACTTC. It is translated as CASSSGGAGETQYF.

V gene TRBV28 combines with J gene TRBJ1-5; D possibly corresponds to TRBD1 (6 bases). Per germline, CDR1 MDHEN and CDR2 SYDVKM. The CDR3 totals 15 residues. With 6 bases removed from V and 5 bases from J, the gap between germline ends came to 17 bases. CDR3 nucleotide sequence: TGTGCCAGCAGCCCCTTGGGGGGCTCGGATCAGCCCCAGCATTTT. Translated, it gives CASSPLGGSDQPQHF.

The chain couples TRBV30 to TRBJ1-2; D is possibly TRBD1 (5 bases). V was cut by 3 bases and J by 4 bases, with 15 bases left in between. Germline V lookup: CDR1 GTSNPN, CDR2 SVGIG (reference sequence). The CDR3 sequence is 14 residues long. CDR3 in amino acids: CAWSPRRGAYGYTF. In DNA, the CDR3 is TGTGCCTGGAGCCCTCGGAGGGGAGCCTATGGCTACACCTTC.

This clone came up once. This rearrangement joins TRBV7-2 to TRBJ2-7; 11 nucleotides agree with TRBD2. V dropped 1 base and J dropped 5; count of bases not matched to a gene: 16. From germline, CDR1 is SGHTA and CDR2 FQGNSA. The CDR3 is made up of 19 amino acids. For the CDR3, the DNA is TGTGCCAGCAGCTTAGTTGATTGGACTAGCGGGTTCCGTGGCCACGAGCAGTACTTC. It translates to CASSLVDWTSGFRGHEQYF.

With respect to this clone: The missing conserved phenylalanine or tryptophan at the end of this CDR3 makes a read error likely. The chain has TRBV7-9 and TRBJ1-6; D is unresolved. V was pared by 4 bases and J by 13 bases, with 11 bases between. The germline gives CDR1 SEHNR, CDR2 FQNEAQ (reference sequence). The CDR3 is 12 residues long. CDR3 sequence (DNA): TGTGCCAGCAGCTCGCCGGGTGTCCCCCTCCACTCT. It yields the protein CASSSPGVPLHS.

The chain's CDR3 is CASSGGQPGELFF. As DNA, the CDR3 is TGTGCCAGCAGTGGAGGCCAGCCCGGGGAGCTGTTTTTT. The J gene is TRBJ2-2, the V gene TRBV2; D is uncertain. The V gene lost 4 bases and the J gene lost 6 bases, with 9 bases spanning the gap. Germline assignment: CDR1 SNHLY and CDR2 FYNNEI. CDR3 size: 13 residues.

The chain joins TRBV27 to TRBJ2-2; perhaps D is TRBD1 or TRBD2 (5 bases each). Per the germline V gene, CDR1 is MNHEY and CDR2 is SMNVEV (reference sequence). V lost 3 bases and J lost 6, with 14 bases in between. CDR3 length: 15 amino acids. This chain's CDR3 is CASSLTGTLPGELFF. The CDR3 nucleotides read TGTGCCAGCAGTTTGACCGGGACCCTTCCCGGGGAGCTGTTTTTT.